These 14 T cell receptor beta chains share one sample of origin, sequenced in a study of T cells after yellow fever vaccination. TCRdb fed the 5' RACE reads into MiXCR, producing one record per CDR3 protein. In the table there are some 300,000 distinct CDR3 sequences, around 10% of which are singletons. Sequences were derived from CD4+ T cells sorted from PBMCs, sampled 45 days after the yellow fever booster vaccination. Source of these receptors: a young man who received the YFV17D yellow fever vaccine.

In nucleotides, the CDR3 is TGCGCCAGCAGCTTGGGCCCGGCAGGGTTAGAGACCCAGTACTTC. It codes for CASSLGPAGLETQYF. The chain uses TRBV5-1 and TRBJ2-5; possibly TRBD1 for D (5 bases). The V and J ends lost 0 bases and 4 bases respectively, with 13 bases between them. CDR1 and CDR2 from the germline V gene are SGHRS and YFSETQ. The CDR3 loop spans 15 amino acids.

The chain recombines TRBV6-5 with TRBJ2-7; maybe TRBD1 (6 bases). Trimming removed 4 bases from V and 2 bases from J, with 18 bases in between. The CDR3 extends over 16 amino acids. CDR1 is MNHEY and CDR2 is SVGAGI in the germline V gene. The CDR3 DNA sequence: TGTGCCAGCAGTTTTAATCCGCAGGGGTTCGCCTACGAGCAGTACTTC. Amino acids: CASSFNPQGFAYEQYF.

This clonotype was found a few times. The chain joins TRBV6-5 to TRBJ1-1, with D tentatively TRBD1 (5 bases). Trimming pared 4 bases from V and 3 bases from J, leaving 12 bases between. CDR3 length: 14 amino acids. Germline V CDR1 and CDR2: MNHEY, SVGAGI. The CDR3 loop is CASSFQSGDTEAFF. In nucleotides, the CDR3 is TGTGCCAGCAGTTTCCAGTCGGGGGACACTGAAGCTTTCTTT.

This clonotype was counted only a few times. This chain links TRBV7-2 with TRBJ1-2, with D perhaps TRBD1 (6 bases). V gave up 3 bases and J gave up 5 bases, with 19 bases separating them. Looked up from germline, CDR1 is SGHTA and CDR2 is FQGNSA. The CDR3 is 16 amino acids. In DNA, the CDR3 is TGTGCCAGCAGCTTTACTCTGGGGGCCGCAAGTTATGGCTACACCTTC. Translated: CASSFTLGAASYGYTF. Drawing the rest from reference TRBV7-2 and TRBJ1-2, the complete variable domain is GAGVSQSPSNKVTEKGKDVELRCDPISGHTALYWYRQSLGQGLEFLIYFQGNSAPDKSGLPSDRFSAERTGGSVSTLTIQRTQQEDSAVYLCASSFTLGAASYGYTFGSGTRLTVV.

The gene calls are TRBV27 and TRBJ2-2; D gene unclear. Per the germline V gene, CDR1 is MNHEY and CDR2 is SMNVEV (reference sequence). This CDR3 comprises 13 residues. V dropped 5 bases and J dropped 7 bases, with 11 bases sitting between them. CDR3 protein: CASSGWKGGELFF. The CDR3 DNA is TGTGCCAGCAGTGGATGGAAGGGCGGGGAGCTGTTTTTT.

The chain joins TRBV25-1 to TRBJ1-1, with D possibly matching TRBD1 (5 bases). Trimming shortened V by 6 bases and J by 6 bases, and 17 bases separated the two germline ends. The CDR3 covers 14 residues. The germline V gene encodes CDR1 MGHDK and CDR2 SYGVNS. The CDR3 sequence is CASSLGWGKAEAFF. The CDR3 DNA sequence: TGTGCCAGCAGCCTAGGCTGGGGGAAGGCTGAAGCTTTCTTT. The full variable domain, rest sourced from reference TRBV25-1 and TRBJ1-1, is EADIYQTPRYLVIGTGKKITLECSQTMGHDKMYWYQQDPGMELHLIHYSYGVNSTEKGDLSSESTVSRIRTEHFPLTLESARPSHTSQYLCASSLGWGKAEAFFGQGTRLTVV.

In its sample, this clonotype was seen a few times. The CDR3 protein is CASRQTNEQFF. The CDR3 DNA reads as TGTGCCAGCAGACAGACCAATGAGCAGTTCTTC. The chain carries TRBV12-3 or TRBV12-4 and TRBJ2-1; D is undetermined. V was cut by 6 bases and J by 6 bases, with 6 bases left in between. The CDR3 spans 11 residues.

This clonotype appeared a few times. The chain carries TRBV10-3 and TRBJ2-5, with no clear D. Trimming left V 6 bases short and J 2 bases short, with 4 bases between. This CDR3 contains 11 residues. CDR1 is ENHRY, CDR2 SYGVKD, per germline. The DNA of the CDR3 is TGTGCCATCAGAAATCAAGAGACCCAGTACTTC. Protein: CAIRNQETQYF.

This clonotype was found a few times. For the CDR3, the DNA is TGTGCCAGCAGCGCCAGGTCCGGGACAGGGAGAGAGACCCAGTACTTC. Its translation: CASSARSGTGRETQYF. This chain links TRBV7-8 with TRBJ2-5; 9 bases fit TRBD1. CDR1 and CDR2 from the germline V gene are SGHVS and FQNEAQ. The CDR3 contains 16 residues. V was pared by 5 bases and J by 4 bases, with 11 bases of the junction left unmatched.

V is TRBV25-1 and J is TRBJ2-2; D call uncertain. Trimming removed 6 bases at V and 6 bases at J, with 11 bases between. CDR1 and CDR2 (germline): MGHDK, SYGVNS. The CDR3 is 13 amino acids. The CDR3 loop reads CASRFDSAGELFF. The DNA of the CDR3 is TGTGCCAGCAGGTTTGATTCGGCCGGGGAGCTGTTTTTT.

The CDR3 loop reads CSARRLAPYEQYF. The CDR3 coding sequence is TGCAGTGCTCGAAGACTAGCTCCCTACGAGCAGTACTTC. The chain recombines TRBV20-1 with TRBJ2-7, with TRBD2 identical over 7 bases. The CDR3 length is 13 residues. Trimming cost V 5 bases and J 2 bases; bases outside gene matches: 6. The V gene's germline CDR1 is DFQATT and CDR2 SNEGSKA (reference sequence).

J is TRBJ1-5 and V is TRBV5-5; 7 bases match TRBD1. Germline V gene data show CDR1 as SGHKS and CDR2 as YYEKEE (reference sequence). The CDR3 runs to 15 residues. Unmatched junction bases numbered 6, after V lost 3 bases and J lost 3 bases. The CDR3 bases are TGTGCCAGCAGCTGGGGACAGACTGACAATCAGCCCCAGCATTTT. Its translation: CASSWGQTDNQPQHF.

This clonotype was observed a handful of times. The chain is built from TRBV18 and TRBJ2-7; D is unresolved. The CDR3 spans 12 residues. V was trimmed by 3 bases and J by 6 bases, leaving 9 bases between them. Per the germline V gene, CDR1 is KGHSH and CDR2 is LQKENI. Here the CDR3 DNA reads TGTGCCAGCTCACCGGGGATTGGCGAGCAGTACTTC. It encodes CASSPGIGEQYF.

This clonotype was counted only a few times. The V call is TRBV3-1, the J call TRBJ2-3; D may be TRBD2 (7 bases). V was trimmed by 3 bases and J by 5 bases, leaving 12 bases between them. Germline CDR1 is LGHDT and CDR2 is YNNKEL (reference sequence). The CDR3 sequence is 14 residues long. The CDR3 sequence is CASSHRGAGDTQYF. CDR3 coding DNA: TGTGCCAGCAGCCACCGGGGGGCCGGAGATACGCAGTATTTT.